The T cell receptor beta chain described here comes from a study of CD8 T cells in ankylosing spondylitis. Points from the study as a whole: Some motif variants had been reported before (in reactive arthritis synovial fluid and blood). Disease-associated clonotypes exhibited CD8+ identity and were relatively infrequent in peripheral blood.

The germline V and J ends were trimmed by 3 bases and 3 bases, with 22 bases remaining between them. Looked up from germline, CDR1 is SGHRS and CDR2 is YFSETQ. This CDR3 has 18 residues. This clonotype was counted a few times. What it binds is unknown. The TCR beta libraries were generated through quantitative 5'-RACE incorporating molecular barcodes. TCRdb recomputed calls from the 5' RACE reads with MiXCR, one row per CDR3 protein. The repertoire holds 250,000 to 300,000 distinct CDR3 sequences, with roughly 20% as singletons. The sample comprised blood, either unsorted or a sorted T cell fraction (not recorded which). This chain uses TRBV5-1 with TRBJ2-1; tentative D call: TRBD1 (9 bases). The receptor's source is a male donor with ankylosing spondylitis or in good health (not recorded which). CDR3 region: CASSSGGGQGNFYNEQFF. In nucleotides, the CDR3 is TGCGCCAGCAGCTCCGGGGGGGGACAGGGAAATTTCTACAATGAGCAGTTCTTC.